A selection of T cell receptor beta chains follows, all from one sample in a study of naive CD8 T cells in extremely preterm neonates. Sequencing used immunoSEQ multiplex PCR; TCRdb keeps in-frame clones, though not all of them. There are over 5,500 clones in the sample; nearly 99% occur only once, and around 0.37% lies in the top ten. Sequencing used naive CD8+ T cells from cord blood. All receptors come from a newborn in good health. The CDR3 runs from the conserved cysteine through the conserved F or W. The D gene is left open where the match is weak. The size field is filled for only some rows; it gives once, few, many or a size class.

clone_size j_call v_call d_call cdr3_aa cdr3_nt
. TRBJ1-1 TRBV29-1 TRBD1 CSVGFPEEYGTGGTEAFF TGCAGCGTTGGCTTCCCTGAAGAGTACGGGACAGGGGGGACCGAAGCTTTCTTT
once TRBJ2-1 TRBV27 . CASSFGGDFPNEQFF TGTGCCAGCAGTTTCGGGGGAGACTTTCCCAATGAGCAGTTCTTC
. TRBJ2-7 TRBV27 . CTSSFSGGYEQYF TGTACCAGCAGTTTTTCTGGGGGGTACGAGCAGTACTTC
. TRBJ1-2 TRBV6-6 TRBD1 CASSYLTGDYGYTF TGTGCCAGCAGTTACTTGACAGGGGACTATGGCTACACCTTC
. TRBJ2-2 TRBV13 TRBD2 CASSGGLAGGPNTGELFF TGTGCCAGCAGCGGGGGACTAGCGGGAGGGCCCAACACCGGGGAGCTGTTTTTT
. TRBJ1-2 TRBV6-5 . CASSYRDKNYGYTF TGTGCCAGCAGTTACCGGGACAAAAACTATGGCTACACCTTC
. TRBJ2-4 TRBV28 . CASSSRAKNIQYF TGTGCCAGCAGTTCTAGGGCCAAAAACATTCAGTACTTC
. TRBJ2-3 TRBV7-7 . CASSSWTSTDTQYF TGTGCTAGCAGCTCCTGGACTAGCACAGATACGCAGTATTTT
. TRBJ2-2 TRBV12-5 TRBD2 CASDIGAIAGGPTGELFF TGTGCTAGTGACATCGGGGCCATAGCGGGGGGACCCACCGGGGAGCTGTTTTTT
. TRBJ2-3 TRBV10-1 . CASRRAAGGTDTQYF TGCGCCAGCAGAAGGGCGGCAGGGGGCACAGATACGCAGTATTTT
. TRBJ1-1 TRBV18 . CASSPVGGTEAFF TGTGCCAGCTCCCCGGTAGGGGGCACTGAAGCTTTCTTT
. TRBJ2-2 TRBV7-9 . CASSPSGELFF TGTGCCAGCAGCCCCTCCGGGGAGCTGTTTTTT
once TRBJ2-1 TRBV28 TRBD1 CASRDRGYNEQFF TGTGCCAGCAGGGACAGGGGCTACAATGAGCAGTTCTTC
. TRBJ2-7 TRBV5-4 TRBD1 CASSPDRADEQYF TGTGCCAGCAGCCCGGACAGGGCAGACGAGCAGTACTTC
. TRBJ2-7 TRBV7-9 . CASSWDFEQYF TGTGCCAGCAGCTGGGACTTCGAGCAGTACTTC
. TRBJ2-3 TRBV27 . CASSPELGTDTQYF TGTGCCAGCAGTCCCGAACTAGGCACAGATACGCAGTATTTT
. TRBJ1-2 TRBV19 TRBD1 CASSPGTGGEGYTF TGTGCCAGTAGTCCAGGGACAGGGGGCGAAGGCTACACCTTC
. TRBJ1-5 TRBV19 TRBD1 CASSLQGAANQPQHF TGTGCCAGTAGTCTTCAGGGGGCGGCAAATCAGCCCCAGCATTTT
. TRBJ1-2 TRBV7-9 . CASSLVGGGGYGYTF TGTGCCAGCAGCTTAGTTGGCGGGGGCGGGTATGGCTACACCTTC
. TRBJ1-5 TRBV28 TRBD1 CASSLVAGTGADQPQHF TGTGCCAGCAGTTTAGTCGCCGGGACAGGGGCCGATCAGCCCCAGCATTTT
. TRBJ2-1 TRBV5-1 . CASSLVGSETIQFF TGCGCCAGCAGCTTGGTCGGGTCGGAAACTATCCAGTTCTTC
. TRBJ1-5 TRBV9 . CASSEGGNQPQHF TGTGCCAGCAGCGAGGGGGGGAATCAGCCCCAGCATTTT
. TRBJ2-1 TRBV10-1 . CAGRWRVYNEQFF TGCGCCGGGCGATGGAGGGTTTACAATGAGCAGTTCTTC